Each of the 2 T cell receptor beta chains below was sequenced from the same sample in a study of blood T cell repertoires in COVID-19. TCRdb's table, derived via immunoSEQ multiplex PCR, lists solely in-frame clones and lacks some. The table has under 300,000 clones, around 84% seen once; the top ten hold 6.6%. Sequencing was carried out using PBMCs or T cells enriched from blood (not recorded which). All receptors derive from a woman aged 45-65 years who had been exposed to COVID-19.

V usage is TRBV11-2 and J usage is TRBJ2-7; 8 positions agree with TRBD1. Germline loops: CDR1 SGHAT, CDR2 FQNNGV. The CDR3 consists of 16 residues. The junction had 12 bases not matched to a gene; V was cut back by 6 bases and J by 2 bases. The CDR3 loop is CASRLPGTGLTYEQYF. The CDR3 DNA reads TGTGCCAGCAGGTTACCCGGGACAGGCCTTACCTACGAGCAGTACTTC.

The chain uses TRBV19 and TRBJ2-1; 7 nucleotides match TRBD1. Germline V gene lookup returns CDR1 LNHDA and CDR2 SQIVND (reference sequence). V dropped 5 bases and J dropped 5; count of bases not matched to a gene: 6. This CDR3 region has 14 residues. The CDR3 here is CASSLLQGDNEQFF. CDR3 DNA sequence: TGTGCCAGTAGTTTGCTCCAGGGGGACAATGAGCAGTTCTTC.